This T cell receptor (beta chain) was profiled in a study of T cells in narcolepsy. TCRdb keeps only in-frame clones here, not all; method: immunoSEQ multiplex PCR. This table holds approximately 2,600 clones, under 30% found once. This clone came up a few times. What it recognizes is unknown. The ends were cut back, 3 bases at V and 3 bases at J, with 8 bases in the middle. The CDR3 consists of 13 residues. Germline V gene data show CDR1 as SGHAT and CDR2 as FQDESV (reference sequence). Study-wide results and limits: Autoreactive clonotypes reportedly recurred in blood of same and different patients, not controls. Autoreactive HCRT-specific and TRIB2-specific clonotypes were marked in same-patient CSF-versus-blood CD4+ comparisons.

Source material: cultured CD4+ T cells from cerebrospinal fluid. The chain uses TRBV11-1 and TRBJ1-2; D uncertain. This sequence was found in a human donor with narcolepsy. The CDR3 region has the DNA TGTGCCAGCAGCTTCGGACTAGACTATGGCTACACCTTC. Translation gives CASSFGLDYGYTF.